The TCR beta chain under discussion was sequenced for a study of CD8 T cells in ankylosing spondylitis. Whole-study results and caveats: Seemingly characteristic of ankylosing spondylitis blood was a TCR beta motif consisting of under 10 highly homologous variants. Relatively scarce in peripheral blood, disease-linked clones were CD8+. In synovial fluid and blood from reactive arthritis, some motif variants were previously reported. It was reported that disease-linked clones were significantly enriched in matched ankylosing spondylitis synovial fluid.

Germline-derived CDR1 and CDR2 are SGHRS and YFSETQ. This CDR3 spans 14 amino acids. V lost 3 bases, J lost 5 bases, and 7 bases stayed unmatched. Of note for this clonotype: Its antigen is still unknown.

TCRdb re-called the 5' RACE reads with MiXCR, one entry per CDR3 protein. Of 350,000 or so distinct CDR3 sequences in the sample, about 15% were seen once. Sequencing was performed on blood, either unsorted or a sorted T cell fraction (not recorded which). This receptor was identified in a male donor with ankylosing spondylitis or in good health (not recorded which). The chain links TRBV5-1 to TRBJ2-5; 7 nucleotides match TRBD2. The CDR3 loop reads CASSSILARETQYF. The CDR3 DNA is TGCGCCAGCAGCTCTATACTAGCGCGGGAGACCCAGTACTTC.